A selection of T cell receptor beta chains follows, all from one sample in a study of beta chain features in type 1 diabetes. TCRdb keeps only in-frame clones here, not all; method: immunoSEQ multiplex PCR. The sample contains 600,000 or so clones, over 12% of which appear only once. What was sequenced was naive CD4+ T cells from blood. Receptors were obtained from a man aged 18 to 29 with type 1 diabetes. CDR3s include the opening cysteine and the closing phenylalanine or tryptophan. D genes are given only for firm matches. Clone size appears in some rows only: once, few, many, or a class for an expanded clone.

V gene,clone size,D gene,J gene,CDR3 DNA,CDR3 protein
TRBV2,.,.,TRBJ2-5,TGTGCCAGCAGTGTGTCCAGGGCCCAAGAGACCCAGTACTTC,CASSVSRAQETQYF
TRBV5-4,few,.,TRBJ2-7,TGTGCCAGCAGCGTTGTGTCTAGCCCCAGCTCCTACGAGCAGTACTTC,CASSVVSSPSSYEQYF
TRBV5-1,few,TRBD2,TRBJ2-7,TGCGCCAGCAGCTTGAGTAGCGGGAACTACGAGCAGTACTTC,CASSLSSGNYEQYF
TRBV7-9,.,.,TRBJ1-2,TGTGCCACCCCAGGGCACAGGGACTATGGCTACACCTTC,CATPGHRDYGYTF
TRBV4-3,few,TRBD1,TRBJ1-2,TGCGCCAGCAGCCAAGATCGGTCGACAGGGTCTAACTATGGCTACACCTTC,CASSQDRSTGSNYGYTF
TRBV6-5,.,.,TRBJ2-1,TGTGCCAGCGGGTTCTCCTACAATGAGCAGTTCTTC,CASGFSYNEQFF
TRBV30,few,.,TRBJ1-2,TGTGCCTGGAGGGGAGGGATTTCGCCGGGAACGAGGAACTATGGCTACACCTTC,CAWRGGISPGTRNYGYTF
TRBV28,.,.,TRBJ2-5,TGTGCCAGCAGTCCCAGCCGGACATCGTACCAAGAGACCCAGTACTTC,CASSPSRTSYQETQYF
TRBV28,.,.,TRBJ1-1,TGTGCCAGCAGTTTACCGGCCGGGGGAACTGAAGCTTTCTTT,CASSLPAGGTEAFF
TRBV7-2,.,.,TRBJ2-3,TGTGCCAGCAGCCTAGACACCCCCAGGAATAAGCAGTATTTT,CASSLDTPRNKQYF
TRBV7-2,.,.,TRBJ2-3,TGTGCCAGCAGCCCCTTGACGTGGGCAGATACGCAGTATTTT,CASSPLTWADTQYF
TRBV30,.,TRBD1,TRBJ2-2,TGTGCCTGGAGGGAAAGGGGGCTTACGGACACCGGGGAGCTGTTTTTT,CAWRERGLTDTGELFF
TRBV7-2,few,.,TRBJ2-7,TGTGCCAGCAGCTTAGGCAAAAACTACGAGCAGTACTTC,CASSLGKNYEQYF
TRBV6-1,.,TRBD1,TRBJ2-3,TGTGCCATCGGGACAGAAGTCACAGATACGCAGTATTTT,CAIGTEVTDTQYF
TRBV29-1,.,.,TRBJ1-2,TGCAGCGGTAATGGGAACTATGGCTACACCTTC,CSGNGNYGYTF
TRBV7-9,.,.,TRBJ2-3,TGTGCCAGCAGCCAAAACACAGGCGCTAGCACAGATACGCAGTATTTT,CASSQNTGASTDTQYF
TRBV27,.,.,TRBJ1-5,TGTGCCAGCAGTGTTTGTCAGCCCCAGCATTTT,CASSVCQPQHF
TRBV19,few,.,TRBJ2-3,TGTGCCAGTAGTATCCCGCCGGGGCGGGATGACACAGATACGCAGTATTTT,CASSIPPGRDDTDTQYF